This T cell receptor (beta chain) was obtained from a study of early T cells in non-severe SARS-CoV-2 infection. With V trimmed by 8 bases and J by 3 bases, 10 bases remained unmatched. The CDR3 contains 15 residues. The germline gives CDR1 ENHRY, CDR2 SYGVKD. In the library, individual cDNA molecules carried attached unique molecular identifiers. TCRdb fed the 5' RACE reads into MiXCR, producing one record per CDR3 protein. The sample holds approximately 20,000 distinct CDR3 sequences, roughly 4.7% seen once. The sample holds many counts of this clonotype. This TCR came from an adult who was a healthcare worker with PCR-confirmed SARS-CoV-2 infection or an uninfected control (not recorded which). The J gene is TRBJ1-3, the V gene TRBV10-3, with 7 bases fitting TRBD1. Input material: whole blood. The CDR3 DNA reads TGTGCCATCGGGGGGACAGTCCCCATTGGAAACACCATATATTTT. Its protein is CAIGGTVPIGNTIYF.